This T cell receptor beta chain was retrieved from a study of blood T cell repertoires in COVID-19. Germline V gene data show CDR1 as KGHDR and CDR2 as SFDVKD. V shed 7 bases, J shed 6 bases, and the junction held 8 bases outside the gene matches. The CDR3 sequence is 14 residues long. The repertoire was sequenced with immunoSEQ multiplex PCR; TCRdb's copy has only in-frame clones and lacks some. The table includes over 40,000 clones, nearly 85% detected once. This chain joins TRBV24-1 and TRBJ1-2, with TRBD1 identical over 9 bases. Input material: peripheral blood. This TCR derives from a man aged 40-49 years with acute or convalescent COVID-19. The CDR3 is CATRETGGADGYTF. The CDR3 region has the DNA TGTGCCACCAGAGAGACAGGGGGTGCGGATGGCTACACCTTC.